The T cell receptor (beta chain) under discussion was sequenced for a study of beta chain bispecific antibodies for T cell cancers listed by TCRdb under 2021. Concerning the study at large: T cells from healthy donors were cocultured with T cell leukemia lines in the presence of bispecific antibodies, after which the depletion of each TRBV family was measured by TRBV sequencing of the surviving cells. On the cell surface, TRBV12 (TRBV12-3) was expressed by Jurkat cells, whereas TRBV5-5 was expressed by HPB-ALL cells.

This clonotype has at least ten counts. Its antigen remains unidentified. Qualities for individual bases were not recorded, and no much larger clone is one base off. On the study overall, not on this receptor specifically: Each sequenced sample mixed leukemia cell line cells with normal T cells, and most targeted TRBV signal came from the leukemia cells rather than normal T cells. Cross-reactivity of the anti-TRBV5-5 antibody with TRBV5-6 was attributed to high sequence similarity between the two genes.

T cells were expanded from blood mononuclear cells for roughly 3 days using either anti-CD3 antibody OKT3 or CD3/CD28 Dynabeads. The expanded T cells were grown in RPMI 1640 containing around 9.9% fetal bovine serum, recombinant human IL-2 (around 91 IU/ml) and IL-7 (around 4.6 ng/ml). For cocultures, roughly 50,000 normal T cells were combined with roughly 50,000 target cells and bispecific antibody in approximately 110 ul and incubated for under 20 hours at 37 degrees C. Each bispecific antibody consisted of two single-chain variable fragments expressed in a single-chain diabody format with a His tag. Healthy human donors supplied the effector T cells, with peripheral blood mononuclear cells isolated from leukapheresis samples using Ficoll density gradient centrifugation. The cysteine opens and the phenylalanine closes a CDR3 of 15 amino acids. The read is trimmed to its CDR3 DNA, 45 bases read in frame from base 1. V and J are truncated by 7 bases and 5 bases respectively, leaving an intervening sequence of 18 bases. As encoded in the germline V gene (reference sequence), CDR1 is DFQATT while CDR2 is SNEGSKA.

Unique molecular identifier barcodes were incorporated into the libraries and were used for clonotype quantification. Qiagen AllPrep DNA/RNA Micro kits were used to isolate total RNA, and an Agilent TapeStation was used to check RNA quality. TCR beta libraries were built by 5' RACE: cDNA synthesis followed by two PCR steps using TCR beta constant-region gene-specific primers. TCR beta libraries were sequenced on an Illumina MiSeq platform. Under the source paper's analysis protocol: MIGEC, MiXCR and VDJtools were used for read processing. The frequency of each clonotype was calculated as the fraction of all unique molecular identifiers in the sample that belonged to that clonotype. Nonfunctional TRBV genes classified in IMGT as pseudogenes or open reading frames, such as TRBV1, TRBV12-1 and TRBV21, were excluded. TCRdb ran its own pipeline on the public reads, namely fastp trimming at Q25 and MiXCR clone calling, and kept in-frame beta chains. Each record represents a unique CDR3 protein, reported with the most common genes and DNA among its rows. These V and J calls are TCRdb output, not the study's own analysis. The sample has 15,000 to 20,000 distinct CDR3 sequences on record, approximately 2% of them singletons. In total, the top ten clones hold roughly 7.2% of the sample.

The receptor was isolated from a human donor in good health. Some clones in this sample may be carry-over from other donors' samples. The sequencing input was healthy donor T cells cultured with leukemia cells. This sequence uses TRBV20-1 and TRBJ1-6; the D gene is perhaps TRBD1, on 5 matching bases. The CDR3 protein: CSGFPAGSNNSPLHF. The DNA reads TGCAGTGGGTTTCCCGCAGGGTCAAATAATTCACCCCTCCACTTT.